The 16 T cell receptor beta chains listed next were all sequenced from one sample in a study of blood T cell repertoires in COVID-19. Measured with immunoSEQ multiplex PCR; TCRdb has only the in-frame clones, and not every one. The table includes about 130,000 clones, approximately 77% detected once. Sequencing used peripheral blood. These receptors were obtained from a man older than 75 with acute or convalescent COVID-19.

This clone showed up many times. V usage is TRBV5-1 and J usage is TRBJ2-2; D possibly corresponds to TRBD1 (6 bases). This CDR3 contains 13 residues. The V gene lost 4 bases and the J gene lost 6 bases, with 10 bases spanning the gap. Germline values: CDR1 SGHRS, CDR2 YFSETQ. The CDR3 nucleotides read TGCGCCAGCAGCAACGGACAGCCCGGGGAGCTGTTTTTT. Protein product: CASSNGQPGELFF.

The chain carries TRBV19 and TRBJ1-4; D is undetermined. Trimming cost V 7 bases and J 7 bases, with 19 bases left between them. Looked up from germline, CDR1 is LNHDA and CDR2 is SQIVND (reference sequence). The CDR3 runs 15 residues. CDR3 bases: TGTGCCAGTACCAATACCGGAGGCTACTCTGAAAAACTGTTTTTT. Its protein is CASTNTGGYSEKLFF.

In its sample, this clone was seen many times. The V call is TRBV14, the J call TRBJ2-2; 8 bases are a match to TRBD1. CDR1 and CDR2 (germline): SGHDN, FVKESK. The CDR3 covers 18 residues. J gave up 5 bases and V 0 bases, and 11 bases lay outside the gene matches. CDR3: CASSQETIRTGKTGELFF. Written as DNA, the CDR3 is TGTGCCAGCAGCCAAGAGACTATCAGGACAGGGAAGACCGGGGAGCTGTTTTTT.

The gene calls are TRBV4-1 and TRBJ2-5; D is possibly TRBD2 (8 bases). This CDR3 has 16 amino acids. The V gene lost 4 bases and the J gene lost 9 bases, with 24 bases spanning the gap. Germline CDR1 is MGHRA and CDR2 is YSYEKL. The CDR3 protein is CASSPLFSGDREAQYF. The CDR3 nucleotides are TGCGCCAGCAGCCCCCTATTTAGCGGGGACAGAGAAGCCCAGTACTTC.

The V gene is TRBV9, the J gene TRBJ1-2; 10 nucleotides agree with TRBD1. Trimming cost V 3 bases and J 7 bases; bases outside gene matches: 12. Germline values: CDR1 SGDLS, CDR2 YYNGEE. The CDR3 extends over 16 amino acids. CDR3 loop: CASSAVTGGSLSGYTF. CDR3 bases: TGTGCCAGCAGCGCCGTGACAGGGGGCTCTCTGAGTGGCTACACCTTC.

The V gene is TRBV4-1, the J gene TRBJ2-6; 7 bases align to TRBD1. Trimming at V came to 5 bases and at J to 2 bases, leaving 12 bases not matched to a gene. The germline V gene encodes CDR1 MGHRA and CDR2 YSYEKL. This CDR3 region has 18 residues. Written as DNA, the CDR3 is TGCGCCAGCAGCGGGGTTTTCCAGGGGGAAGCTGGGGCCAACGTCCTGACTTTC. As protein: CASSGVFQGEAGANVLTF.

The chain carries TRBV5-1 and TRBJ2-5, with D possibly being TRBD2 (6 bases). CDR1 and CDR2 from the germline V gene are SGHRS and YFSETQ. V gave up 2 bases and J gave up 1 base, with 12 bases separating them. The CDR3 has 15 amino acids. CDR3 sequence reads: CASSLEGGSQETQYF. For the CDR3, the DNA is TGCGCCAGCAGCTTAGAGGGAGGCTCCCAAGAGACCCAGTACTTC.

This rearrangement joins TRBV11-2 to TRBJ1-3; 7 nucleotides align to TRBD1. CDR3 length: 13 amino acids. Looked up from germline, CDR1 is SGHAT and CDR2 is FQNNGV. The V segment lost 5 bases and the J segment 16 bases; nucleotides outside the gene matches: 14. CDR3 bases: TGTGCCAGCAGCAAGACAGGGCCCGAGTATACCTATTTT. Its protein product is CASSKTGPEYTYF. Full variable domain (outside the CDR3, taken from reference TRBV11-2 and TRBJ1-3): EAGVAQSPRYKIIEKRQSVAFWCNPISGHATLYWYQQILGQGPKLLIQFQNNGVVDDSQLPKDRFSAERLKGVDSTLKIQPAKLEDSAVYLCASSKTGPEYTYFGEGSWLTVV.

This clone was found once. This chain links TRBV7-2 with TRBJ2-7; 8 bases align to TRBD2. Germline lookup yields CDR1 SGHTA and CDR2 FQGNSA. The J segment lost 7 bases and the V segment lost 1 base, leaving 15 bases of the junction unmatched. The CDR3 loop spans 17 amino acids. For the CDR3, the DNA is TGTGCCAGCAGCTTAGATTCGAAAGCGGGGGAGCTAGGGGAGCAGTACTTC. Protein sequence: CASSLDSKAGELGEQYF.

The rearrangement uses TRBV7-2 and TRBJ2-7; 13 nucleotides align to TRBD2. CDR3 size: 16 residues. Germline values: CDR1 SGHTA, CDR2 FQGNSA. The ends lost 5 bases at V and 2 bases at J; junction bases unmatched: 6. The CDR3 region is CASSPRLAGGPYEQYF. DNA of the CDR3: TGTGCCAGCAGCCCGAGACTAGCGGGGGGCCCCTACGAGCAGTACTTC.

V is TRBV18 and J is TRBJ2-3; 11 bases match TRBD2. This CDR3 spans 22 amino acids. The V gene end was trimmed by 3 bases and the J gene end by 4 bases; junction bases not matched to a gene: 24. CDR1 and CDR2 from the germline V gene are KGHSH and LQKENI. The CDR3 DNA follows: TGTGCCAGCTCACCGAGGACCCAGCCGAGGACTAGCGGGCGCGGGGTCGCAGATACGCAGTATTTT. Amino acids: CASSPRTQPRTSGRGVADTQYF.

The CDR3 sequence is CSGNLGDTQYF. DNA of the CDR3: TGCAGCGGCAACCTCGGGGATACGCAGTATTTT. This chain links TRBV29-1 with TRBJ2-3, with D unresolved. V dropped 7 bases and J dropped 6 bases, with 11 bases sitting between them. Germline values: CDR1 SQVTM, CDR2 ANQGSEA. The CDR3 has 11 amino acids.

This clone was picked up a small number of times. DNA for the CDR3: TGTGCCAGCAGTAAGGCGGGCTTGGAGTACGAGCAGTACTTC. Translating gives CASSKAGLEYEQYF. The chain links TRBV28 to TRBJ2-7; tentative D call: TRBD2 (5 bases). CDR3 size: 14 residues. Germline V CDR1 and CDR2: MDHEN, SYDVKM. Trimming took 5 bases from V and 4 from J, leaving 15 bases between them.

The chain carries TRBV3-1 (or the pseudogene TRBV3-2) and TRBJ2-4; D perhaps matches TRBD2 (5 bases). Deletions cut 0 bases from V and 0 bases from J, with 12 bases between. Germline V gene sequence: CDR1 LGHDT, CDR2 YNNKEL (reference sequence). CDR3 length equals 17 residues. The chain's CDR3 is CASSQEGSGLAKNIQYF. The CDR3 coding sequence is TGTGCCAGCAGCCAAGAGGGGAGCGGTCTAGCCAAAAACATTCAGTACTTC.

In its sample, this clone was seen once. The chain carries TRBV7-2 and TRBJ2-7, with 8 bases matching TRBD1. The CDR3 is 17 amino acids. Per the germline V gene, CDR1 is SGHTA and CDR2 is FQGNSA. With V trimmed by 3 bases and J by 3 bases, 13 bases remained unmatched. The CDR3 DNA reads TGTGCCAGCAGCTTTAGGGAACCCGGACAGGGTCTCTACGAGCAGTACTTC. It yields the protein CASSFREPGQGLYEQYF.

J is TRBJ2-1 and V is TRBV3-1 (or the pseudogene TRBV3-2); maybe TRBD1 (6 bases). V lost 4 bases to trimming and J lost 1 base, with 17 bases between them. Germline CDR1 and CDR2: LGHDT and YNNKEL (reference sequence). The CDR3 runs to 17 residues. The CDR3 DNA follows: TGTGCCAGCAGCCCTCGAGGGGGACGAGGGTCCTACAATGAGCAGTTCTTC. This encodes CASSPRGGRGSYNEQFF.